Listed here are 27 T cell receptor beta chains from one sample, sequenced in a study of blood T cell repertoires in COVID-19. The assay was immunoSEQ multiplex PCR, and TCRdb's table has in-frame clones only and misses some. The table has under 250,000 clones, 70% to 85% seen once. The sample taken for sequencing was PBMCs or T cells enriched from blood (not recorded which). These receptor sequences come from a woman between 40 and 50 years old with acute COVID-19.

The chain joins TRBV7-6 to TRBJ2-5; 7 nucleotides align to TRBD2. With V trimmed by 0 bases and J by 4 bases, 8 bases remained unmatched. The CDR3 runs to 16 residues. Per germline, CDR1 SGHVS and CDR2 FNYEAQ. Written as DNA, the CDR3 is TGTGCCAGCAGCTTAGCTGGGGTCGGGAGGAGAGAGACCCAGTACTTC. Translated: CASSLAGVGRRETQYF.

This clone has only a few counts. The rearrangement joins TRBV30 to TRBJ1-4; 8 bases are a match to TRBD1. The CDR3 consists of 14 residues. Looked up from germline, CDR1 is GTSNPN and CDR2 is SVGIG (reference sequence). V was clipped by 7 bases and J by 7 bases; unmatched bases: 11. For the CDR3, the DNA is TGTGCCTTTCGGCGGACAGGGCGGAGTGAAAAACTGTTTTTT. It specifies CAFRRTGRSEKLFF.

The V gene is TRBV7-8, the J gene TRBJ2-3; TRBD1 might be the D (6 bases). V lost 11 bases to trimming and J lost 0 bases, with 12 bases between them. Germline assignment: CDR1 SGHVS and CDR2 FQNEAQ. This CDR3 spans 13 amino acids. The CDR3 nucleotides read TGTGCCGGCACAGGGAAAAGCACAGATACGCAGTATTTT. This encodes CAGTGKSTDTQYF.

The genes are TRBV27 and TRBJ2-1; the match to TRBD2 covers 11 bases. The CDR3 runs to 15 residues. J lost 6 bases, V lost 4 bases, and 5 bases had no gene match. The germline CDR1 and CDR2 sequences are MNHEY and SMNVEV (reference sequence). For the CDR3, the DNA is TGTGCCAGCAGTTCGATAGCGGGAGGGCCCAATGAGCAGTTCTTC. Translating it yields CASSSIAGGPNEQFF.

This chain links TRBV5-1 with TRBJ2-2, with 14 bases that match TRBD2. Germline assignment: CDR1 SGHRS and CDR2 YFSETQ. Trimming cost V 6 bases and J 3 bases; bases outside gene matches: 13. The CDR3 extends over 19 amino acids. As DNA, the CDR3 is TGCGCCAGCACCTCTTTTGGACTAGCGGGAGGAACGGACACCGGGGAGCTGTTTTTT. As protein: CASTSFGLAGGTDTGELFF.

The chain recombines TRBV6-2 or TRBV6-3 with TRBJ2-1; 8 nucleotides agree with TRBD1. This CDR3 has 13 amino acids. V lost 5 bases to trimming and J lost 9 bases; unmatched junction nucleotides: 6. Looked up from germline, CDR1 is MNHEY and CDR2 is SVGEGT. CDR3 amino acids: CASSPQGVVEQFF. The CDR3 nucleotides are TGTGCCAGCAGTCCACAGGGGGTAGTTGAGCAGTTCTTC.

This chain connects TRBV9 to TRBJ2-3, with a possible D match to TRBD2 (6 bases). V was shortened by 7 bases and J by 6 bases, with 15 bases between the two germline ends. This CDR3 region has 13 residues. Per germline, CDR1 SGDLS and CDR2 YYNGEE. CDR3 in DNA: TGTGCCAGCGGGGGACTCCCAGGGGATACGCAGTATTTT. Translation gives CASGGLPGDTQYF.

The V gene is TRBV15, the J gene TRBJ1-2; 9 bases match TRBD1. After removal of 1 base from V and 6 bases from J, the junction contained 9 bases not matched to a gene. The V gene's germline CDR1 is LNHNV and CDR2 YYDKDF (reference sequence). This CDR3 contains 16 residues. This CDR3 is CATSRVSGQGTHGYTF. As DNA, the CDR3 is TGTGCCACCAGCAGAGTAAGCGGACAGGGGACACATGGCTACACCTTC.

The chain has TRBV18 and TRBJ1-3; D is unresolved. Trimming pared 1 base from V and 4 bases from J, leaving 14 bases between. CDR1 KGHSH and CDR2 LQKENI come from the germline V gene. The CDR3 has 16 residues. The CDR3 is CASSPQAISDGNTIYF. The CDR3, as DNA: TGTGCCAGCTCACCACAGGCTATCAGCGACGGAAACACCATATATTTT.

The chain joins TRBV19 to TRBJ1-2; 7 bases fit TRBD1. The CDR3 extends over 16 amino acids. After removal of 5 bases from V and 1 base from J, the junction contained 10 bases not matched to a gene. Looked up from germline, CDR1 is LNHDA and CDR2 is SQIVND (reference sequence). This chain's CDR3 is CASSPGGQMINYGYTF. The CDR3 DNA reads as TGTGCCAGTAGTCCAGGGGGACAGATGATTAACTATGGCTACACCTTC.

The V and J genes are TRBV30 and TRBJ2-1; no clear D. The CDR3 totals 13 residues. Germline CDR1 is GTSNPN and CDR2 is SVGIG (reference sequence). The germline V and J ends were trimmed by 1 base and 7 bases, with 11 bases remaining between them. CDR3 sequence reads: CAWSGLGTNEQFF. The CDR3 DNA sequence: TGTGCCTGGAGTGGTCTAGGAACTAATGAGCAGTTCTTC.

This chain uses TRBV3-1 (or the pseudogene TRBV3-2) with TRBJ1-2; the D gene is possibly TRBD1 (6 bases). This CDR3 has 14 amino acids. CDR1 is LGHDT and CDR2 is YNNKEL in the germline V gene (reference sequence). Trimming stripped 1 base from V and 6 bases from J, with 12 bases between. The chain's CDR3 is CASSQGSGVDGYTF. The CDR3 bases are TGTGCCAGCAGCCAAGGCTCAGGGGTAGATGGCTACACCTTC.

The rearrangement joins TRBV2 to TRBJ1-2, with 7 bases matching TRBD1. This CDR3 has 15 amino acids. J lost 2 bases, V lost 3 bases, and 6 bases had no gene match. Germline CDR1 reads SNHLY; CDR2 reads FYNNEI. DNA for the CDR3: TGTGCCAGCAGTGATCTCGGGACAGTCAACTATGGCTACACCTTC. Its translation: CASSDLGTVNYGYTF.

In this sample, this clone turned up once. The chain joins TRBV29-1 to TRBJ1-2; 8 bases map to TRBD1. This CDR3 comprises 14 residues. Germline V CDR1 and CDR2: SQVTM, ANQGSEA. V shed 1 base and J 5 bases; nucleotides not matched to a gene: 6. CDR3 DNA: TGCAGCGTTGAAGGGGGACAGGCGCAATATGGCTACACCTTC. Translated: CSVEGGQAQYGYTF.

This clone was counted a single time. This chain uses TRBV6-5 with TRBJ2-7, with a weak D call TRBD1 (6 bases). Germline CDR1 MNHEY, CDR2 SVGAGI. V lost 6 bases to trimming and J lost 2 bases, with 8 bases between them. This CDR3 has 12 amino acids. The CDR3 here is CASRGAPYEQYF. In nucleotides, the CDR3 is TGTGCCAGCAGGGGGGCCCCCTACGAGCAGTACTTC.

J is TRBJ2-1 and V is TRBV4-2, with 11 bases identical to TRBD2. The germline CDR1 and CDR2 sequences are LGHNA and YNFKEQ. The CDR3 has 16 amino acids. The V segment lost 1 base and the J segment 6 bases; nucleotides outside the gene matches: 5. The DNA of the CDR3 is TGTGCCAGCAGCCAAGCGTTTAGCGGGGGGGTCAATGAGCAGTTCTTC. Protein sequence: CASSQAFSGGVNEQFF.

The V and J genes are TRBV13 and TRBJ2-6; D call uncertain. This CDR3 has 17 residues. In germline, CDR1 is PRHDT, CDR2 FYEKMQ (reference sequence). V was clipped by 1 base and J by 0 bases, with 10 bases between them. The CDR3 protein is CASSLAGDDSGANVLTF. CDR3 DNA: TGTGCCAGCAGCTTAGCCGGAGACGACTCTGGGGCCAACGTCCTGACTTTC.

V gene TRBV28 combines with J gene TRBJ1-1; tentative D call: TRBD1 (5 bases). The CDR3 has 15 residues. Per germline, CDR1 MDHEN and CDR2 SYDVKM. Trimming pared 7 bases from V and 1 base from J, leaving 16 bases between. CDR3 DNA: TGTGCCAGCACCTCCCCGGGGGGACGGAACACTGAAGCTTTCTTT. As protein: CASTSPGGRNTEAFF.

This clone has a single count. The chain couples TRBV7-3 to TRBJ2-3, with 7 positions matching TRBD2. CDR1 SGHTA and CDR2 FQGTGA come from the germline V gene. V trimming: 4 bases; J trimming: 2 bases; junction bases outside the gene matches: 9. CDR3 length: 16 residues. CDR3 coding DNA: TGTGCCAGCAGCTCTAGACCGACTAGCACCACAGATACGCAGTATTTT. As protein: CASSSRPTSTTDTQYF. The full variable domain, with the rest looked up from reference TRBV7-3 and TRBJ2-3, is GAGVSQTPSNKVTEKGKYVELRCDPISGHTALYWYRQSLGQGPEFLIYFQGTGAADDSGLPNDRFFAVRPEGSVSTLKIQRTERGDSAVYLCASSSRPTSTTDTQYFGPGTRLTVL.

The chain recombines TRBV2 with TRBJ1-6; maybe TRBD1 (6 bases). Trimming removed 6 bases from V and 9 bases from J, with 12 bases in between. The CDR3 runs 13 residues. The germline CDR1 and CDR2 sequences are SNHLY and FYNNEI. The CDR3 here is CASREGVGSPLHF. In nucleotides, the CDR3 is TGTGCCAGCAGAGAGGGGGTTGGTTCACCCCTCCACTTT.

This clone was recorded only once. This chain links TRBV6-5 with TRBJ1-1; possible D gene TRBD1, 6 bases. The CDR3 length is 15 residues. Trimming removed 5 bases at V and 0 bases at J, with 13 bases between. Germline loops: CDR1 MNHEY, CDR2 SVGAGI. The CDR3, as DNA: TGTGCCAGCAGTCCTGGAACAGGGATGAACACTGAAGCTTTCTTT. Translation gives CASSPGTGMNTEAFF.

The chain is built from TRBV7-9 and TRBJ2-2, with 8 bases lining up with TRBD1. This CDR3 is 15 amino acids long. V dropped 5 bases and J dropped 1; count of bases not matched to a gene: 3. Looked up from germline, CDR1 is SEHNR and CDR2 is FQNEAQ (reference sequence). The CDR3 is CASSPDRGNTGELFF. The DNA for the CDR3 is TGTGCCAGCAGCCCCGACAGGGGGAACACCGGGGAGCTGTTTTTT.

The chain links TRBV14 to TRBJ2-2; D might be TRBD2 (5 bases). Per germline, CDR1 SGHDN and CDR2 FVKESK. V lost 0 bases and J 1 base, leaving 9 bases between the germline ends. This CDR3 has 16 residues. This CDR3 reads CASSQDDRENTGELFF. CDR3 nucleotide sequence: TGTGCCAGCAGCCAAGACGATCGGGAGAACACCGGGGAGCTGTTTTTT.

The genes are TRBV7-6 and TRBJ1-5, with 8 bases fitting TRBD1. The germline CDR1 and CDR2 sequences are SGHVS and FNYEAQ. CDR3 length: 16 amino acids. The V and J ends lost 5 bases and 10 bases, in that order; junction bases with no gene match: 16. This CDR3 reads CASSQEAGGVSSPQHF. In DNA form, the CDR3 reads TGTGCCAGCAGCCAAGAGGCAGGGGGCGTTAGTAGTCCCCAGCATTTT.

This chain connects TRBV6-5 to TRBJ1-2; 9 nucleotides line up with TRBD1. V lost 4 bases and J lost 4; bases outside the gene matches: 7. In germline, CDR1 is MNHEY, CDR2 SVGAGI. The CDR3 sequence is 15 residues long. The CDR3 reads CASSFTGTGSYGYTF. CDR3 nucleotides: TGTGCCAGCAGTTTTACCGGGACAGGGTCCTATGGCTACACCTTC.

J is TRBJ1-5 and V is TRBV14; D not resolved. Trimming cost V 3 bases and J 7 bases, with 13 bases left between them. The germline V gene has CDR1 SGHDN and CDR2 FVKESK. The CDR3 covers 14 residues. Here the CDR3 DNA reads TGTGCCAGCAGCCACGAGTCGTGGAGGCAGCCCCAGCATTTT. Translation gives CASSHESWRQPQHF.

The V and J genes are TRBV5-1 and TRBJ1-2, with D perhaps matching TRBD1 (5 bases). CDR1 SGHRS and CDR2 YFSETQ come from the germline V gene. Trimming removed 0 bases at V and 5 bases at J, with 20 bases between. This CDR3 spans 17 amino acids. CDR3 sequence: CASSLEQADPPGYGYTF. CDR3 coding DNA: TGCGCCAGCAGCTTGGAACAGGCGGATCCCCCCGGGTATGGCTACACCTTC. Full variable domain (remainder filled in from reference TRBV5-1 and TRBJ1-2): KAGVTQTPRYLIKTRGQQVTLSCSPISGHRSVSWYQQTPGQGLQFLFEYFSETQRNKGNFPGRFSGRQFSNSRSEMNVSTLELGDSALYLCASSLEQADPPGYGYTFGSGTRLTVV.